Given below is one T cell receptor beta chain in context. The sample originates from a study of blood T cell repertoires in COVID-19. Study information: Sources were T cells, B-cell-depleted T cells, or PBMCs; the material itself was cDNA or gDNA.

Authors' data handling: It was from reference gene primer amplification that nucleated cell counts were estimated. TCRdb's copy holds only in-frame clones and misses some; the assay was immunoSEQ multiplex PCR. V, J and clone size are those of that table, while D and trimming were read from the DNA. Among approximately 220,000 clones, roughly 84% were seen once, and the ten largest hold approximately 5.1%. V trimming: 4 bases; J trimming: 4 bases; junction bases outside the gene matches: 8. Germline assignment: CDR1 SGHTA and CDR2 FQGTGA. There are 17 residues in the CDR3. This rearrangement joins TRBV7-3 to TRBJ2-5, with TRBD2 identical over 14 bases. This TCR was recovered from a woman aged 55 to 70 who had recovered from COVID-19. The specimen was peripheral blood. The CDR3 reads CASSSGLAGEAGETQYF. As DNA, the CDR3 is TGTGCCAGCAGCTCGGGACTAGCGGGGGAGGCAGGAGAGACCCAGTACTTC.